This T cell receptor (beta chain) is from a study of blood T cell repertoires in COVID-19. Assay: immunoSEQ multiplex PCR; the TCRdb copy retains only in-frame clones and omits some. The sample includes a few hundred thousand clones, roughly nine tenths seen only once; the top ten take 2.4%. The length of the CDR3 is 15 residues. V lost 3 bases to trimming and J lost 0 bases, with 9 bases between them. Germline assignment: CDR1 LGHDT and CDR2 YNNKEL (reference sequence). The sequenced sample was PBMCs or T cells enriched from blood (not recorded which). The chain carries TRBV3-1 (or the pseudogene TRBV3-2) and TRBJ2-4; D may be TRBD1 (5 bases). This receptor was identified in a woman aged 18-35 years who had recovered from COVID-19. The CDR3 DNA is TGTGCCAGCAGCCAGCAGACAGTAGCCAAAAACATTCAGTACTTC. Its protein is CASSQQTVAKNIQYF.